What follows is one T cell receptor beta chain and its context. This record belongs to a study of blood T cell repertoires in COVID-19. The protocol was immunoSEQ multiplex PCR, while the TCRdb copy is restricted to in-frame clones and leaves out a portion. The profile shows some 65,000 clones, around 86% of them singletons. Germline values: CDR1 ENHRY, CDR2 SYGVKD. This CDR3 is built from 14 residues. This clonotype was sampled from a man older than 75 with acute or convalescent COVID-19. Sequenced input: peripheral blood. V usage is TRBV10-3 and J usage is TRBJ1-2; no clear D. Written as DNA, the CDR3 is TGTGCAACCCATAGCCCTCTCGAGTTTCTGGGCTACACCTTC. Translation gives CATHSPLEFLGYTF.